This TCR beta chain was retrieved from a study of T cell responses to AZD1222 COVID-19 vaccine. Some clones are missing from TCRdb's copy, which holds only in-frame ones; the method was immunoSEQ multiplex PCR. The data show approximately 200,000 clones, 94% seen once. Unmatched junction bases numbered 8, after V lost 7 bases and J lost 1 base. This CDR3 is built from 16 residues. CDR1 MNHNY and CDR2 SVGAGI come from the germline V gene (reference sequence). The material sequenced was peripheral blood, taken 28 days after the second dose of the MenACWY control vaccine. This chain connects TRBV6-6 to TRBJ1-5; TRBD1 aligns across 9 bases. This clonotype was obtained from an adult who received the MenACWY meningococcal vaccine as a control. The CDR3 DNA follows: TGTGCCAGCAAATCCCGCGGACAGGGGAGCAATCAGCCCCAGCATTTT. Translated, it gives CASKSRGQGSNQPQHF.